The 25 T cell receptor beta chains presented below share a single source sample, sequenced in a study. TCRdb re-called the RT-PCR reads through MiXCR, storing one row per CDR3 protein. The sample holds about 680,000 distinct CDR3 sequences, 14% seen once. The sample taken for sequencing was memory CD4+ T cells from blood. All receptors derive from a female donor in good health, serving as a healthy control.

The rearrangement links TRBV24-1 to TRBJ2-1; 13 bases map to TRBD2. CDR1 is KGHDR and CDR2 is SFDVKD in the germline V gene. J was trimmed by 4 bases and V by 4 bases; bases with no gene match: 3. The CDR3 extends over 16 amino acids. CDR3 nucleotide sequence: TGTGCCACCAGTGACCGGACTAGCGGGGGATACAATGAGCAGTTCTTC. Translation gives CATSDRTSGGYNEQFF.

At least ten counts were recorded for this clonotype. The rearrangement joins TRBV12-3 or TRBV12-4 to TRBJ1-1; 8 bases are a match to TRBD1. Trimming cost V 5 bases and J 10 bases; bases outside gene matches: 3. The CDR3 has 11 amino acids. CDR3 amino acids: CASSLTGGAFF. DNA for the CDR3: TGTGCCAGCAGTCTTACAGGGGGAGCTTTCTTT.

Only a few counts were recorded for this clonotype. The V gene is TRBV20-1, the J gene TRBJ1-2; D not certain. V lost 0 bases, J lost 5 bases, and 10 bases lay in between. The CDR3 spans 13 residues. Germline lookup yields CDR1 DFQATT and CDR2 SNEGSKA (reference sequence). In DNA, the CDR3 is TGCAGTGCTAGAGATTTGGGATTATATGGCTACACCTTC. This encodes CSARDLGLYGYTF.

About this clonotype itself: The missing conserved phenylalanine or tryptophan at the end of this CDR3 makes a read error likely. The chain recombines TRBV5-1 with TRBJ2-1, with 7 bases aligning to TRBD2. The CDR3 is made up of 15 amino acids. Looked up from germline, CDR1 is SGHRS and CDR2 is YFSETQ. V shed 4 bases and J 8 bases; nucleotides not matched to a gene: 12. In nucleotides, the CDR3 is TGCGCCAGCAGCCTAGCCAGCGGGGCCCTCGATGAGCAGTTCCTC. It encodes CASSLASGALDEQFL.

Many counts were recorded for this clonotype. V usage is TRBV12-3 or TRBV12-4 and J usage is TRBJ2-7; D gene unclear. The CDR3 sequence is 12 residues long. V gave up 5 bases and J gave up 7 bases, with 12 bases separating them. CDR3 nucleotides: TGTGCCAGCAGTAAAATAGGCTTGGAGCAGTACTTC. Amino acids: CASSKIGLEQYF.

This chain uses TRBV20-1 with TRBJ1-2; unclear D gene. Germline assignment: CDR1 DFQATT and CDR2 SNEGSKA (reference sequence). Trimming removed 0 bases at V and 6 bases at J, with 11 bases between. This CDR3 is 13 amino acids long. The CDR3 spells CSARDPAVDGYTF. DNA for the CDR3: TGCAGTGCTAGAGATCCGGCCGTGGATGGCTACACCTTC.

The chain employs TRBV4-3 and TRBJ2-7, with 9 bases fitting TRBD1. V lost 4 bases to trimming and J lost 4 bases; unmatched junction nucleotides: 14. The germline CDR1 and CDR2 sequences are LGHNA and YSLEER. The length of the CDR3 is 17 residues. The CDR3 region has the DNA TGCGCCAGCAGCCGTGATATAGCCGGGACAGGGTTGTACGAGCAGTACTTC. This translates into CASSRDIAGTGLYEQYF.

The V gene is TRBV3-1, the J gene TRBJ2-5; D is tentatively TRBD1 or TRBD2 (5 bases each). With 7 bases removed from V and 0 bases from J, the gap between germline ends came to 15 bases. There are 15 residues in the CDR3. Germline assignment: CDR1 LGHDT and CDR2 YNNKEL (reference sequence). The CDR3 sequence: CASTDKGVHQETQYF. Here the CDR3 DNA reads TGTGCCAGCACGGACAAGGGAGTCCACCAAGAGACCCAGTACTTC.

The chain couples TRBV20-1 to TRBJ1-1; D gene uncertain. V was pared by 1 base and J by 6 bases, with 12 bases between. The CDR3 loop spans 13 amino acids. Germline CDR1 and CDR2: DFQATT and SNEGSKA (reference sequence). This CDR3 reads CSARVGVLAEAFF. CDR3 in DNA: TGCAGTGCTAGAGTAGGCGTTCTCGCTGAAGCTTTCTTT.

The chain joins TRBV6-6 to TRBJ2-1, with TRBD2 identical over 10 bases. J gave up 8 bases and V 10 bases, and 11 bases lay outside the gene matches. Germline lookup yields CDR1 MNHNY and CDR2 SVGAGI (reference sequence). CDR3 length: 14 amino acids. Written as DNA, the CDR3 is TGTGCCACCCGTAGAGGGACTAGCGACGATGAGCAGTTCTTC. Amino acid sequence: CATRRGTSDDEQFF.

This clonotype has a count of ten or more. The chain employs TRBV20-1 and TRBJ2-7, with 7 bases that match TRBD2. Germline lookup yields CDR1 DFQATT and CDR2 SNEGSKA (reference sequence). The ends lost 3 bases at V and 1 base at J; junction bases unmatched: 12. CDR3 length equals 16 residues. CDR3 in amino acids: CSASLSGLVRSYEQYF. CDR3 sequence (DNA): TGCAGTGCTAGCCTCTCCGGACTAGTAAGGTCCTACGAGCAGTACTTC.

This clonotype was counted between two and nine times. The rearrangement joins TRBV27 to TRBJ1-2; D might be TRBD1 (6 bases). The length of the CDR3 is 13 residues. Germline V gene sequence: CDR1 MNHEY, CDR2 SMNVEV (reference sequence). V was clipped by 4 bases and J by 2 bases, with 8 bases between them. The CDR3 is CASSWQGNYGYTF. As DNA, the CDR3 is TGTGCCAGCAGTTGGCAGGGGAACTATGGCTACACCTTC.

This clonotype was counted ten times or more. The chain recombines TRBV7-8 with TRBJ2-2; maybe TRBD2 (5 bases). This CDR3 contains 15 residues. The V and J ends lost 3 bases and 1 base respectively, with 9 bases between them. The V gene's germline CDR1 is SGHVS and CDR2 FQNEAQ. The CDR3 spells CASSLRALNTGELFF. The CDR3 DNA follows: TGTGCCAGCAGCTTGAGGGCGCTGAACACCGGGGAGCTGTTTTTT.

This clonotype was seen ten or more times. V gene TRBV20-1 combines with J gene TRBJ1-2, with D unclear. Germline assignment: CDR1 DFQATT and CDR2 SNEGSKA (reference sequence). This CDR3 contains 13 residues. The V end lost 4 bases, the J end lost 7 bases, and 16 bases lay between the germline ends. The CDR3 loop is CSATLLGSGGYTF. DNA of the CDR3: TGCAGTGCTACCCTCCTAGGAAGCGGTGGCTACACCTTC.

This clonotype showed up many times. This chain connects TRBV6-5 to TRBJ1-2; 8 nucleotides agree with TRBD1. V dropped 6 bases and J dropped 4; count of bases not matched to a gene: 4. The CDR3 extends over 13 amino acids. Germline CDR1 MNHEY, CDR2 SVGAGI. The CDR3 protein is CASRYTGGYGYTF. DNA of the CDR3: TGTGCCAGCAGGTACACAGGGGGCTATGGCTACACCTTC.

The DNA for the CDR3 is TGCAGTGCAAGCTCGGACAGGGCCGCTGAAGCTTTCTTT. Protein: CSASSDRAAEAFF. The chain joins TRBV20-1 to TRBJ1-1, with 8 nucleotides matching TRBD1. CDR3 length equals 13 residues. The germline V gene has CDR1 DFQATT and CDR2 SNEGSKA (reference sequence). V lost 6 bases, J lost 6 bases, and 9 bases stayed unmatched.

This clonotype showed up just a few times. The chain combines TRBV20-1 with TRBJ2-3, with 15 nucleotides matching TRBD2. CDR3 size: 18 residues. The junction had 10 bases not matched to a gene; V was cut back by 5 bases and J by 1 base. Germline V gives CDR1 DFQATT, CDR2 SNEGSKA (reference sequence). The CDR3 loop is CSARAGLAGGGRTDTQYF. CDR3 DNA: TGCAGTGCTCGAGCGGGACTAGCGGGGGGAGGGCGCACAGATACGCAGTATTTT.

The table lists this clonotype with many counts. This chain links TRBV12-3 or TRBV12-4 with TRBJ2-2, with unresolved D. V was cut by 6 bases and J by 0 bases, with 8 bases left in between. The length of the CDR3 is 14 residues. CDR3 coding DNA: TGTGCCAGCAGCCCAGAGACGAACACCGGGGAGCTGTTTTTT. This codes for CASSPETNTGELFF.

The CDR3: CAISELLASNEQFF. CDR3 coding DNA: TGTGCCATCAGTGAGCTCCTAGCGTCCAATGAGCAGTTCTTC. This chain connects TRBV10-3 to TRBJ2-1, with a tentative D call TRBD2 (6 bases). V lost 2 bases and J 6 bases, leaving 11 bases between the germline ends. This CDR3 region has 14 residues. Per the germline V gene, CDR1 is ENHRY and CDR2 is SYGVKD.

There are a few counts of this clonotype. The J gene is TRBJ1-1, the V gene TRBV12-3 or TRBV12-4; D might be TRBD1 (6 bases). Trimming shortened V by 1 base and J by 9 bases, and 9 bases separated the two germline ends. The CDR3 sequence is 12 residues long. The CDR3 region is CASSLERGKAFF. CDR3 nucleotides: TGTGCCAGCAGTTTAGAGAGGGGGAAAGCTTTCTTT.

This clonotype was picked up many times. The chain has TRBV20-1 and TRBJ2-7, with TRBD1 identical over 7 bases. The V gene's germline CDR1 is DFQATT and CDR2 SNEGSKA (reference sequence). J lost 7 bases, V lost 0 bases, and 9 bases had no gene match. CDR3 length equals 14 residues. CDR3 loop: CSARDRVKQGEQYF. The DNA of the CDR3 is TGCAGTGCTAGAGATCGGGTGAAACAGGGGGAGCAGTACTTC.

This clonotype was detected many times. The chain couples TRBV4-1 to TRBJ2-5, with TRBD1 matching 8 bases. V gave up 3 bases and J gave up 4 bases; unmatched junction bases: 7. Germline assignment: CDR1 MGHRA and CDR2 YSYEKL. The CDR3 length is 15 residues. The CDR3 DNA is TGCGCCAGCAGCCAGGGTCTACAGGGGGGAGAGACCCAGTACTTC. Its protein product is CASSQGLQGGETQYF.

The V call is TRBV6-2 or TRBV6-3, the J call TRBJ1-5; D might be TRBD1 (5 bases). In germline, CDR1 is MNHEY, CDR2 SVGEGT. CDR3 size: 14 residues. The CDR3 loop reads CGSRDSLVGQPQHF. CDR3 coding DNA: TGTGGAAGCCGGGACTCGCTAGTAGGGCAGCCCCAGCATTTT.

This clonotype occurred a few times. V gene TRBV20-1 combines with J gene TRBJ1-6, with D perhaps TRBD1 (5 bases). The CDR3 has 14 residues. V was cut by 6 bases and J by 2 bases, with 11 bases left in between. Germline V gene lookup returns CDR1 DFQATT and CDR2 SNEGSKA (reference sequence). CDR3 bases: TGCAGTGCCCGGGACGGCCCCTATAATTCACCCCTCCACTTT. It encodes CSARDGPYNSPLHF.

The J gene is TRBJ2-1, the V gene TRBV5-8; a weak D match, TRBD1 (6 bases). The germline CDR1 and CDR2 sequences are SGHTS and YDEGEE. This CDR3 has 14 residues. The V end lost 3 bases, the J end lost 6 bases, and 13 bases lay between the germline ends. The CDR3 DNA is TGTGCCAGCAGCTACAGGGTGGGGGCCAATGAGCAGTTCTTC. This codes for CASSYRVGANEQFF. Supplemented by reference TRBV5-8 and TRBJ2-1, the full variable domain reads EAGVTQSPTHLIKTRGQQATLRCSPISGHTSVYWYQQALGLGLQFLLWYDEGEERNRGNFPPRFSGRQFPNYSSELNVNALELEDSALYLCASSYRVGANEQFFGPGTRLTVL.